This T cell receptor beta chain was documented in a study of blood T cell repertoires in COVID-19. Study background: The samples span acute and convalescent COVID-19 from the United States, Italy and Spain. The cDNA or gDNA used as material had been derived from T cells, B-cell-depleted T cells, or PBMCs.

Assay: immunoSEQ multiplex PCR; the TCRdb copy retains only in-frame clones and omits some. The data show around 150,000 clones, with roughly 87% seen just once and about 4.6% held by the top ten. The CDR3 runs 14 residues. Germline CDR1 reads LGHNA; CDR2 reads YSLEER. The V end was cut by 4 bases, the J end by 8 bases, with 12 bases between. The clonotype comes from a woman in her fifties or sixties with active or convalescent COVID-19. Sequences were obtained from peripheral blood. V gene TRBV4-3 combines with J gene TRBJ1-6; a weak D match, TRBD1 (5 bases). The CDR3 DNA is TGCGCCAGCAGCCGGGGCAATGATGATTCACCCCTCCACTTT. Its translation is CASSRGNDDSPLHF.